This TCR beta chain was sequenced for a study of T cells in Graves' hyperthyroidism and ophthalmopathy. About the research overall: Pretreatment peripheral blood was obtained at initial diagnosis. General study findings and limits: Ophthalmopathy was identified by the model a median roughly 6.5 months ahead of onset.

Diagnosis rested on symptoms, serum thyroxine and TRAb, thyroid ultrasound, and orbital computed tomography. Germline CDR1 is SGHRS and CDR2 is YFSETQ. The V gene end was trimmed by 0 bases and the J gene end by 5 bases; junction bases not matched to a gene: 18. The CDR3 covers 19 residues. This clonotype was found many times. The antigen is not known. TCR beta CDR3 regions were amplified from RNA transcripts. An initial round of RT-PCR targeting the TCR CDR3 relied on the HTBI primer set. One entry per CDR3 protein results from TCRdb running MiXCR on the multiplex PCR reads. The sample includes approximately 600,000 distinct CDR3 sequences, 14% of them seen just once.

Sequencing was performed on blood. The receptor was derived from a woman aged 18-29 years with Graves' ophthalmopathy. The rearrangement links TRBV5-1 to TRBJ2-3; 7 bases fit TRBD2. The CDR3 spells CASSLGGTTSVIYIDTQYF. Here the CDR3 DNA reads TGCGCCAGCAGCTTGGGGGGCACTACTAGCGTAATTTACATAGATACGCAGTATTTT.